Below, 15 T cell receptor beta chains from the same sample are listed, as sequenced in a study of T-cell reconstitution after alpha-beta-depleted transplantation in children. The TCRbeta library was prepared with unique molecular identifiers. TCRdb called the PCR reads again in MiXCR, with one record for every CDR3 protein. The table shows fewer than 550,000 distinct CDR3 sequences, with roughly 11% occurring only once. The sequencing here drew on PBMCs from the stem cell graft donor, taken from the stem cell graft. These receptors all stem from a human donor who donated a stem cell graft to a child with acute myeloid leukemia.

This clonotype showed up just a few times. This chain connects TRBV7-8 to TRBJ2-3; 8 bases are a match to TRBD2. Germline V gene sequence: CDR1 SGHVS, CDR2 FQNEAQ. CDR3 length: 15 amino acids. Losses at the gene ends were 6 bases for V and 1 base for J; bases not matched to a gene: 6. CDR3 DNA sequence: TGTGCCAGCAGTGGGCGGCGGGAGGGCACAGATACGCAGTATTTT. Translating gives CASSGRREGTDTQYF.

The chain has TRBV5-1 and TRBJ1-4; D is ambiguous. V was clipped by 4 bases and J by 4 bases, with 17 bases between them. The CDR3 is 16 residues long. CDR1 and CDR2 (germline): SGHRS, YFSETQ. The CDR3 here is CASSQIVGARNEKLFF. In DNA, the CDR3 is TGCGCCAGCAGCCAGATCGTGGGCGCCCGTAATGAAAAACTGTTTTTT.

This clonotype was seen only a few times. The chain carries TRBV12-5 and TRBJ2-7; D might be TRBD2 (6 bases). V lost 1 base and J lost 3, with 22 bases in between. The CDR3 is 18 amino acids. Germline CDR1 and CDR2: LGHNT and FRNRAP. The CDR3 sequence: CASGLGIQSTRSVYEQYF. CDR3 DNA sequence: TGTGCTAGTGGTTTGGGGATTCAATCGACTAGGTCCGTCTACGAGCAGTACTTC.

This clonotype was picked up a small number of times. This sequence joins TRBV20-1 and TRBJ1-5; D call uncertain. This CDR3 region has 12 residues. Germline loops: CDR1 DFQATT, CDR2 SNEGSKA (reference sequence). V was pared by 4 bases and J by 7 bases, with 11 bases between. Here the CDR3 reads CSAMVTGQPQHF. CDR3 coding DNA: TGCAGTGCTATGGTAACGGGACAGCCCCAGCATTTT.

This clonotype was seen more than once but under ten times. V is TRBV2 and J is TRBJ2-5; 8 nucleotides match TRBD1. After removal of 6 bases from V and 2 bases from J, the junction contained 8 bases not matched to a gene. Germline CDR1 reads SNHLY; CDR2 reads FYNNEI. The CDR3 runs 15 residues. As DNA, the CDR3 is TGTGCCAGCAGGGCCGGGACAGGAGGGCAAGAGACCCAGTACTTC. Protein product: CASRAGTGGQETQYF.

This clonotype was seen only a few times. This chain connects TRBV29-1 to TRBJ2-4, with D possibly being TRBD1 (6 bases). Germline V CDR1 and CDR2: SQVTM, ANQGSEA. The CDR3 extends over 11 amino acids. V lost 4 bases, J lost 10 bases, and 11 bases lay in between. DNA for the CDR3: TGCAGCGTTGGGGACACGAGAATTCAGTACTTC. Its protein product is CSVGDTRIQYF.

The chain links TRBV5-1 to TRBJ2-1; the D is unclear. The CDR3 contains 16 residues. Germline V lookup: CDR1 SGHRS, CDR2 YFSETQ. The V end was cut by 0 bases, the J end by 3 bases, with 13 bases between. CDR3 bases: TGCGCCAGCAGCTTGGTTGGGAAGTCGGGCTACAATGAGCAGTTCTTC. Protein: CASSLVGKSGYNEQFF.

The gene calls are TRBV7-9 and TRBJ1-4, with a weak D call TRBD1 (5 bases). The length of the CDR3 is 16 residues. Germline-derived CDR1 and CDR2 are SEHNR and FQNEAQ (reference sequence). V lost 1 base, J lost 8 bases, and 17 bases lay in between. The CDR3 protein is CASSLVNGRGDEKLFF. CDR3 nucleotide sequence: TGTGCCAGCAGCTTAGTGAATGGTCGCGGGGACGAAAAACTGTTTTTT.

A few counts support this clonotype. DNA of the CDR3: TGCGCCAGCAGCTTGAACAGCGGGGGACTGGAAGAGACCCAGTACTTC. Residues: CASSLNSGGLEETQYF. This sequence joins TRBV5-1 and TRBJ2-5; 8 bases are shared with TRBD2. V dropped 1 base and J dropped 3; count of bases not matched to a gene: 8. The germline V gene encodes CDR1 SGHRS and CDR2 YFSETQ. This CDR3 spans 16 amino acids.

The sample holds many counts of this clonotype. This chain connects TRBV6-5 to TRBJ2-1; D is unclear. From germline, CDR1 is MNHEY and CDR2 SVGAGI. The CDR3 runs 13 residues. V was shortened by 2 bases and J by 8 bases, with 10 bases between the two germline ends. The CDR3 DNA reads TGTGCCAGCAGTTACGGTGGCAGATATGAGCAGTTCTTC. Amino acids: CASSYGGRYEQFF.

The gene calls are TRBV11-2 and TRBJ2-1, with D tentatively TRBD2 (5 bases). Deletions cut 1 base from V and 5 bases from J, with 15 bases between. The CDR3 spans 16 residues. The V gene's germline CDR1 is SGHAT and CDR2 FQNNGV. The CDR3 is CASSLGSLWRHNEQFF. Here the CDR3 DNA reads TGTGCCAGCAGCTTAGGATCTTTATGGAGGCACAATGAGCAGTTCTTC.

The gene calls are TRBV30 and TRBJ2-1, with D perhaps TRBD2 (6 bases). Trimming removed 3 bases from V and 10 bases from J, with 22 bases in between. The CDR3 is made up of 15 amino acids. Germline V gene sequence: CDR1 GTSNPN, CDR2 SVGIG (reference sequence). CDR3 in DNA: TGTGCCTGGAGCGACGGGAAGACTAGGTTAGAGGAGCAGTTCTTC. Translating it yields CAWSDGKTRLEEQFF.

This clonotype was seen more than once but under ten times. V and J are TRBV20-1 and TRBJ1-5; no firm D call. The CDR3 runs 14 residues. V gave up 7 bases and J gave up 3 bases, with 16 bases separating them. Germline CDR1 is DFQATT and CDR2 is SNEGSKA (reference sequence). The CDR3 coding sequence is TGCAGTGTTATCTCGGGTTTGAACAATCAGCCCCAGCATTTT. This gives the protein CSVISGLNNQPQHF.

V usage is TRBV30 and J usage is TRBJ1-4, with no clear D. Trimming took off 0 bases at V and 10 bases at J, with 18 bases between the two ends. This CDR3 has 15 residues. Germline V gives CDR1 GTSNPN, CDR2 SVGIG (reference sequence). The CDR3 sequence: CAWSVRSVDEGKLFF. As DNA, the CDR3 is TGTGCCTGGAGTGTTCGATCTGTCGATGAAGGAAAACTGTTTTTT.

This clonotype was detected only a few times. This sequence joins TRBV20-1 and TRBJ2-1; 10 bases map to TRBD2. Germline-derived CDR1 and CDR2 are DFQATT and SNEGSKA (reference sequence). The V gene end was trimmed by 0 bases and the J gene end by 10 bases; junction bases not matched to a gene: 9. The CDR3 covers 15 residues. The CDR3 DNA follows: TGCAGTGCTAGAGATTACCTAGCGGGGGAAGGCGAGCAGTTCTTC. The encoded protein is CSARDYLAGEGEQFF.